The 5 T cell receptor beta chains below all came from one sample that was sequenced in a study of cytomegalovirus exposure and HLA in healthy donors. 60 Vbeta and 13 Jbeta primers were used in PCR. Here immunoSEQ multiplex PCR was the method, and the copy in TCRdb shows in-frame clones only, minus some. This sample has approximately 160,000 clones; roughly 80% occur once, and the top ten carry roughly 2%. Sample: PBMCs. The receptors originated from a human donor in good health.

The chain is built from TRBV11-3 and TRBJ2-3; TRBD2 aligns across 7 bases. Germline lookup yields CDR1 SGHNT and CDR2 YENEEA. This CDR3 comprises 17 residues. V dropped 4 bases and J dropped 4; count of bases not matched to a gene: 14. CDR3 sequence: CASSSRRRRGIPDTQYF. The CDR3 coding sequence is TGTGCCAGCAGCTCCCGGAGGAGGCGGGGGATCCCAGATACGCAGTATTTT.

The rearrangement joins TRBV6-5 to TRBJ1-1; 8 nucleotides line up with TRBD1. The germline gives CDR1 MNHEY, CDR2 SVGAGI. Trimming at V came to 5 bases and at J to 7 bases, leaving 6 bases not matched to a gene. This CDR3 comprises 13 residues. CDR3 region: CASSHGQGREAFF. In DNA, the CDR3 is TGTGCCAGCAGTCATGGACAGGGCCGTGAAGCTTTCTTT.

The chain couples TRBV7-9 to TRBJ2-5; 12 bases align to TRBD2. The junction had 12 bases not matched to a gene; V was cut back by 5 bases and J by 2 bases. The V gene's germline CDR1 is SEHNR and CDR2 FQNEAQ (reference sequence). The CDR3 totals 18 residues. The CDR3 nucleotides read TGTGCCAGCAGCAAGCGGTTCGGACTAGCGGGGAGACAAGAGACCCAGTACTTC. It codes for CASSKRFGLAGRQETQYF.

J is TRBJ1-2 and V is TRBV4-1; 9 nucleotides align to TRBD1. This CDR3 is 13 amino acids long. V lost 0 bases and J lost 7; bases outside the gene matches: 0. Germline CDR1 and CDR2: MGHRA and YSYEKL. Written as DNA, the CDR3 is TGCGCCAGCAGCCAAGAACAGGGGGCTGGCTACACCTTC. Translation: CASSQEQGAGYTF.

The chain links TRBV6-5 to TRBJ2-5; 9 positions match TRBD2. CDR1 and CDR2 from the germline V gene are MNHEY and SVGAGI. This CDR3 has 16 amino acids. V was pared by 1 base and J by 4 bases, with 7 bases of the junction left unmatched. The CDR3 DNA follows: TGTGCCAGCAGTTACTACCTAGCGGGGTGGGGAGAGACCCAGTACTTC. Translation gives CASSYYLAGWGETQYF.